Below, 21 T cell receptor beta chains from the same sample are listed, as sequenced in a study of T cells in women clearing cervical HPV infection. Assay used: immunoSEQ multiplex PCR; TCRdb lists only in-frame clones, some missing. This repertoire comprises some 33,000 clones; its ten largest clones make up 3.5% to 5.5%. The sequenced material came from blood buffy coat. Receptor source: a woman between 18 and 70 years old with a cervical HPV16 infection that either progressed to CIN3+ or cleared (not recorded which).

Points on this clone: The CDR3 extends 3 residues past the end of the read, so its final part is completed from the germline J gene. This rearrangement joins TRBV12-3 or TRBV12-4 to TRBJ2-3; 11 nucleotides match TRBD2. V trimming: 6 bases; J trimming: 5 bases; junction bases outside the gene matches: 10. The CDR3 runs 16 residues. CDR3 bases read: TGTGCCAGCAGCTCTGGGGTAGCGGGGGGGGAAGATACG. Amino acid sequence: CASSSGVAGGEDT. The complete CDR3 protein is CASSSGVAGGEDTQYF.

Comments on this clone: The read stops 3 residues short of the end of the CDR3; the missing end is completed from the germline J gene. The J gene is TRBJ1-1, the V gene TRBV19, with D unclear. V dropped 7 bases and J dropped 5 bases, with 20 bases sitting between them. Germline V gives CDR1 LNHDA, CDR2 SQIVND (reference sequence). The CDR3 has 15 residues. The CDR3 bases that were read are TGTGCCAGTACGCGAGAACGGTACCCTAGGACTGAA. Translating it yields CASTRERYPRTE. The CDR3 in full is CASTRERYPRTEAFF.

Note on this clone: Read sequence stops 3 residues before the CDR3 end, and the germline J gene provides the missing end. V usage is TRBV19 and J usage is TRBJ2-3; 12 bases map to TRBD2. Germline V gene sequence: CDR1 LNHDA, CDR2 SQIVND (reference sequence). The CDR3 runs 13 residues. Germline trimming cut 9 bases from V and 4 bases from J; bases unmatched to any gene: 2. CDR3 protein: CASRTSGADTQYF. CDR3 bases read: TGTGCCAGCAGGACTAGCGGGGCAGATACG.

Its frequency marks this clone as medium-sized. Read sequence stops 3 residues before the CDR3 end, and the germline J gene provides the missing end. This rearrangement joins TRBV29-1 to TRBJ2-4; 8 bases match TRBD2. The germline V gene encodes CDR1 SQVTM and CDR2 ANQGSEA. CDR3 length: 13 amino acids. The V and J ends lost 2 bases and 6 bases, in that order; junction bases with no gene match: 3. Partial CDR3 DNA: TGCAGCGTTGAAAAAGCGGGAGCAAACATT. Translated, it gives CSVEKAGANI. The complete CDR3 protein is CSVEKAGANIQYF.

In regard to this clone: The CDR3 end falls 3 residues outside the read, so it is completed with the germline J gene. The chain is built from TRBV29-1 and TRBJ2-1, with a weak D call TRBD1 (5 bases). The CDR3 runs 15 residues. V was pared by 2 bases and J by 1 base, with 12 bases between. Germline CDR1 SQVTM, CDR2 ANQGSEA. The part of the CDR3 DNA that was read is TGCAGCGTTGAATTGATAGGGGTATCCTACAATGAG. Protein: CSVELIGVSYNE. The CDR3 in its entirety is CSVELIGVSYNEQFF.

As for this clone: Sequencing ends 3 residues short of the CDR3 end; the germline J gene provides the rest. This chain uses TRBV19 with TRBJ1-4, with D unresolved. V lost 4 bases and J lost 3, with 12 bases in between. The germline V gene has CDR1 LNHDA and CDR2 SQIVND (reference sequence). The CDR3 is 15 residues long. CDR3 region: CASSTQGLANEKLFF. CDR3 DNA (partial): TGTGCCAGTAGTACCCAAGGTTTGGCTAATGAAAAA.

A remark on this clone: Read sequence stops 3 residues before the CDR3 end, and the germline J gene provides the missing end. V usage is TRBV5-1 and J usage is TRBJ1-1, with 7 bases identical to TRBD1. This CDR3 spans 13 amino acids. The V gene end was trimmed by 1 base and the J gene end by 4 bases; junction bases not matched to a gene: 1. Germline V gene data show CDR1 as SGHRS and CDR2 as YFSETQ. Incomplete CDR3 DNA: TGCGCCAGCAGCTTGTCAGGGGGCACTGAA. It encodes CASSLSGGTE. The complete CDR3 reads CASSLSGGTEAFF.

Comments on this clone: The observed sequence ends 3 residues before the CDR3 terminus, with the missing tail filled in from the germline J gene. This sample also contains other DNA sequences that code for the same CDR3. The rearrangement joins TRBV18 to TRBJ1-1; D may be TRBD1 (6 bases). This CDR3 spans 16 amino acids. The germline gives CDR1 KGHSH, CDR2 LQKENI. The sequenced part of the CDR3 DNA is TGTGCCAGCTCACCACCGATAGCGGGGGGGCCAATGGGA. This gives the protein CASSPPIAGGPMG. The CDR3 reads in full as CASSPPIAGGPMGAFF. Combining the CDR3 with reference TRBV18 and TRBJ1-1 gives the whole variable domain NAGVMQNPRHLVRRRGQEARLRCSPMKGHSHVYWYRQLPEEGLKFMVYLQKENIIDESGMPKERFSAEFPKEGPSILRIQQVVRGDSAAYFCASSPPIAGGPMGAFFGQGTRLTVV.

With regard to this clone: The read terminates 3 residues ahead of where the CDR3 ends, so the germline J gene completes it. The V and J genes are TRBV12-3 or TRBV12-4 and TRBJ2-5, with D tentatively TRBD2 (7 bases). CDR3 length: 15 amino acids. Trimming took off 7 bases at V and 5 bases at J, with 20 bases between the two ends. The CDR3 bases that were read are TGTGCCAGCACCCTTGGGGGGGGGCCTTGGGAGACC. Translated, it gives CASTLGGGPWET. The whole CDR3 is CASTLGGGPWETQYF.

Notes on this clone: With the read ending 3 residues before the CDR3 end, the germline J gene is used to fill in that end. The chain has TRBV14 and TRBJ2-7; possibly TRBD1 for D (7 bases). Germline V CDR1 and CDR2: SGHDN, FVKESK. This CDR3 is built from 15 residues. Trimming took off 4 bases at V and 3 bases at J, with 16 bases between the two ends. CDR3 DNA (partial): TGTGCCAGCAGCCCCCAGGGGGGAATAGTCTACGAG. Protein: CASSPQGGIVYE. The full CDR3 reads CASSPQGGIVYEQYF.

About this clone: The read terminates 3 residues ahead of where the CDR3 ends, so the germline J gene completes it. The chain has TRBV28 and TRBJ2-3; D is undetermined. This CDR3 comprises 12 residues. Germline V lookup: CDR1 MDHEN, CDR2 SYDVKM. V was cut by 5 bases and J by 2 bases, with 5 bases left in between. The CDR3 bases that were read are TGTGCCAGCAGTCCCAACACAGATACG. Its translation: CASSPNTDT. The entire CDR3 sequence reads CASSPNTDTQYF.

In the case of this clone: The missing CDR3 end, 3 residues past where the read stops, is filled in from the germline J gene. The genes are TRBV7-2 and TRBJ1-1; D remains unclear. This CDR3 spans 12 amino acids. V was cut by 7 bases and J by 5 bases, with 11 bases left in between. The germline V gene encodes CDR1 SGHTA and CDR2 FQGNSA. The CDR3 is CASTLYTTEAFF. The CDR3 bases that were read are TGTGCCAGCACCCTTTACACGACTGAA.

Comments on this clone: Coverage ceases 3 residues before the CDR3 finishes, and the germline J gene fills in the end. This chain links TRBV14 with TRBJ2-1, with 16 positions matching TRBD2. Germline loops: CDR1 SGHDN, CDR2 FVKESK. The CDR3 is made up of 20 amino acids. The V and J ends lost 2 bases and 8 bases, in that order; junction bases with no gene match: 15. The CDR3 bases that were read are TGTGCCAGCAGCCAACCCGTGGGGACTAGCGGGAGGGCCATTAACCATGAG. Amino acids: CASSQPVGTSGRAINHE. The whole CDR3 sequence reads CASSQPVGTSGRAINHEQFF. Full variable domain (rest looked up from reference TRBV14 and TRBJ2-1): EAGVTQFPSHSVIEKGQTVTLRCDPISGHDNLYWYRRVMGKEIKFLLHFVKESKQDESGMPNNRFLAERTGGTYSTLKVQPAELEDSGVYFCASSQPVGTSGRAINHEQFFGPGTRLTVL.

Of note for this clone: Read coverage stops 3 residues before the CDR3 terminus; the germline J gene supplies the remainder. The genes are TRBV20-1 and TRBJ2-1; D not certain. The ends were cut back, 3 bases at V and 3 bases at J, with 6 bases in the middle. The CDR3 is made up of 12 amino acids. Per germline, CDR1 DFQATT and CDR2 SNEGSKA (reference sequence). CDR3 in amino acids: CSARSFYNEQFF. The sequenced CDR3 bases are TGCAGTGCTAGGTCTTTCTACAATGAG.

A remark on this clone: The read finishes 3 residues shy of the CDR3 end, and the germline J gene is used to complete it. V and J are TRBV20-1 and TRBJ2-1; TRBD1 matches at 9 bases. Germline V CDR1 and CDR2: DFQATT, SNEGSKA (reference sequence). CDR3 size: 12 residues. V trimming: 8 bases; J trimming: 7 bases; junction bases outside the gene matches: 6. CDR3 bases read: TGCAGTCCGGGACAGGGCTTTAATGAG. It specifies CSPGQGFNE. The full CDR3 protein is CSPGQGFNEQFF.

A remark on this clone: The CDR3 end falls 3 residues outside the read, so it is completed with the germline J gene. The V and J genes are TRBV7-9 and TRBJ1-4; 9 nucleotides line up with TRBD1. V shed 4 bases, J shed 5 bases, and the junction held 2 bases outside the gene matches. The CDR3 has 14 residues. Germline lookup yields CDR1 SEHNR and CDR2 FQNEAQ (reference sequence). The covered CDR3 bases are TGTGCCAGCAGCTCAGACAGGGGGAATGAAAAA. Amino acids: CASSSDRGNEK. The complete CDR3 sequence is CASSSDRGNEKLFF. Supplemented by reference TRBV7-9 and TRBJ1-4, the full variable domain reads DTGVSQNPRHKITKRGQNVTFRCDPISEHNRLYWYRQTLGQGPEFLTYFQNEAQLEKSRLLSDRFSAERPKGSFSTLEIQRTEQGDSAMYLCASSSDRGNEKLFFGSGTQLSVL.

A word on this clone: From the germline J gene comes the end of the CDR3, since the read stops 3 residues before it. The gene calls are TRBV5-1 and TRBJ2-2, with 9 bases that match TRBD1. The germline V gene has CDR1 SGHRS and CDR2 YFSETQ. CDR3 size: 18 residues. The CDR3 DNA, read in part, is TGCGCCAGCAGCTTGGTTGGGACAGGGTCCGGTGGGGCCAACGTG. Its translation: CASSLVGTGSGGANV. The full CDR3 sequence reads CASSLVGTGSGGANVLFF. Complete variable domain (other parts from reference TRBV5-1 and TRBJ2-2): KAGVTQTPRYLIKTRGQQVTLSCSPISGHRSVSWYQQTPGQGLQFLFEYFSETQRNKGNFPGRFSGRQFSNSRSEMNVSTLELGDSALYLCASSLVGTGSGGANVLFFGEGSRLTVL.

As for this clone: The CDR3 end lies 3 residues beyond the end of the read and is filled in from the germline J gene. The chain combines TRBV7-8 with TRBJ2-1; possible D gene TRBD2, 7 bases. With 1 base removed from V and 2 bases from J, the gap between germline ends came to 9 bases. Germline assignment: CDR1 SGHVS and CDR2 FQNEAQ. The CDR3 runs 15 residues. The CDR3 here is CASSLGGGPYNEQFF. The sequenced CDR3 bases are TGTGCCAGCAGCTTAGGCGGGGGCCCCTACAATGAG.

Turning to this clone: The read terminates 3 residues before the CDR3 end, so the remaining end is supplied by the germline J gene. The rearrangement links TRBV30 to TRBJ1-1; perhaps TRBD1 as D (5 bases). Germline CDR1 GTSNPN, CDR2 SVGIG (reference sequence). V was shortened by 3 bases and J by 6 bases, with 20 bases between the two germline ends. This CDR3 has 15 amino acids. The CDR3 here is CAWSDDSPALSEAFF. CDR3 DNA (partial): TGTGCCTGGAGCGATGACAGCCCTGCACTCTCTGAA.

CDR3: CASSIGPPGDEQYF. Partial CDR3 DNA: TGTGCCAGTAGTATCGGGCCGCCGGGGGACGAG. This rearrangement joins TRBV19 to TRBJ2-7; the D gene is possibly TRBD2 (6 bases). Coverage ceases 3 residues before the CDR3 finishes, and the germline J gene fills in the end. The CDR3 runs to 14 residues. Germline-derived CDR1 and CDR2 are LNHDA and SQIVND (reference sequence). The ends were cut back, 3 bases at V and 5 bases at J, with 14 bases in the middle.

As regards this clone: The read finishes 3 residues shy of the CDR3 end, and the germline J gene is used to complete it. The chain recombines TRBV2 with TRBJ1-1; 9 nucleotides line up with TRBD1. The CDR3 is made up of 14 amino acids. Looked up from germline, CDR1 is SNHLY and CDR2 is FYNNEI. V lost 6 bases to trimming and J lost 1 base; unmatched junction nucleotides: 3. CDR3 DNA (partial): TGTGCCAGCAGACGGACAGGGGCGAACACTGAA. This codes for CASRRTGANTE. The full CDR3 is CASRRTGANTEAFF.